This TCR beta chain was recorded in a study of CD8 T cells in Susac syndrome. Random hexamers were used to reverse transcribe about 0.45 to 1 ug of RNA. TCRdb fed the immunoSEQ multiplex PCR reads into MiXCR, producing one record per CDR3 protein. Found here are around 130,000 distinct CDR3 sequences, roughly 94% of them singletons; the top ten hold 0.25% to 0.3%. The CDR3 contains 15 residues. Germline V lookup: CDR1 MGHRA, CDR2 YSYEKL. With V trimmed by 0 bases and J by 5 bases, 6 bases remained unmatched. The sequencing input was CD8+ T cells from PBMCs. The sequence was obtained from a human donor with Susac syndrome. This chain connects TRBV4-1 to TRBJ2-5; the match to TRBD1 covers 7 bases. The CDR3 DNA is TGCGCCAGCAGCCAAGATAGGGGGACAGCCGAGACCCAGTACTTC. The encoded protein is CASSQDRGTAETQYF.